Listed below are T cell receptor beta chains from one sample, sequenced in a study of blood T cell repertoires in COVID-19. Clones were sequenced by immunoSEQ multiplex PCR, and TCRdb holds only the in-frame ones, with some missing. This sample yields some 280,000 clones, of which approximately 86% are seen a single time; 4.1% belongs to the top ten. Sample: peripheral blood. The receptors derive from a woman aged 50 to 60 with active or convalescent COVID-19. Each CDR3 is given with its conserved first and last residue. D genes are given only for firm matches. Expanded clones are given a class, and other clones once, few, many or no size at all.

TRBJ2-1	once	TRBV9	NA	CASSGYSYNEQFF	TGTGCCAGCAGCGGCTACTCCTACAATGAGCAGTTCTTC
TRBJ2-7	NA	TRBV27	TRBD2	CASSLRAGALYEQYF	TGTGCCAGCAGTTTAAGGGCGGGAGCCCTCTACGAGCAGTACTTC
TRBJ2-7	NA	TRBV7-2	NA	CASRKPTASYEQYF	TGTGCCAGCAGGAAACCGACTGCCTCCTACGAGCAGTACTTC
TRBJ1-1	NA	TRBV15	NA	CATSGSRGNTEAFF	TGTGCCACCAGCGGTTCTCGGGGGAACACTGAAGCTTTCTTT
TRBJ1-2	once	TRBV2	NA	CASSREFANYGYTF	TGTGCCAGCAGTAGAGAGTTCGCGAACTATGGCTACACCTTC
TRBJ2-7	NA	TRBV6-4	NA	CASSDRRYEQYF	TGTGCCAGCAGTGACCGCCGGTACGAGCAGTACTTC
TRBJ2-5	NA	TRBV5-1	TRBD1	CASRLIGDSQETQYF	TGCGCCAGCAGGCTGATAGGGGACAGTCAAGAGACCCAGTACTTC
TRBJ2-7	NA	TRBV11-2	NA	CASSPSRSHEQYF	TGTGCCAGCAGCCCGTCGCGGTCCCACGAGCAGTACTTC
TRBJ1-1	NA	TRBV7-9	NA	CASSSLRAFF	TGTGCCAGCAGCTCCTTGCGAGCTTTCTTT
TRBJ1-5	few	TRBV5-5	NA	CASSLGVGNQPQHF	TGTGCCAGCAGCTTGGGAGTGGGCAATCAGCCCCAGCATTTT
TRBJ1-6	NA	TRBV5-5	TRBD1	CASSLTGDDSPLHF	TGTGCCAGCAGCTTGACAGGGGACGATTCACCCCTCCACTTT
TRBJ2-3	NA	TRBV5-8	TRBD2	CASSVLAGAHTDTQYF	TGTGCCAGCAGCGTACTAGCGGGAGCGCATACAGATACGCAGTATTTT
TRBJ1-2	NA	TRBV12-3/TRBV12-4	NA	CASSSLGEGGYTF	TGTGCCAGCAGTTCCCTCGGGGAGGGTGGCTACACCTTC
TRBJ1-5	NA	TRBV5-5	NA	CASSLTGYRDSNQPQHF	TGTGCCAGCAGCTTGACCGGGTACAGGGATAGCAATCAGCCCCAGCATTTT
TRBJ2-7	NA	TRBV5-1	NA	CASSSFSGSPTYEQYF	TGCGCCAGCAGCTCCTTCTCTGGGAGCCCTACCTACGAGCAGTACTTC
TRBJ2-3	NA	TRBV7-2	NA	CASSPTLSGSTDTQYF	TGTGCCAGCAGCCCAACGTTGAGCGGGAGCACAGATACGCAGTATTTT
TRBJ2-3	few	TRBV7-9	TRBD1	CASSQQGADTQYF	TGTGCCAGCAGCCAACAGGGGGCGGATACGCAGTATTTT
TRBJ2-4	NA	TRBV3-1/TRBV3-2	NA	CASSPGGAGNIQYF	TGTGCCAGCAGCCCCGGCGGGGCGGGAAACATTCAGTACTTC